The rows below give T cell receptor beta chains drawn from one sample of a study of blood T cells in healthy people across ages. TCRdb re-derived calls from the 5' RACE reads in MiXCR, one entry per CDR3 protein. This table holds approximately 850,000 distinct CDR3 sequences, 40% to 50% found once. The sample taken for sequencing was blood. The receptor source for this set is a man in his 60s in good health. Each CDR3 is given with its conserved first and last residue.

v_call cdr3_aa
TRBV12-3/TRBV12-4 CASSFSGQGAYEQYF
TRBV4-3 CASSQDSRGRTDTQYF
TRBV9 CASSRMIGGNSPLHF
TRBV5-1 CASSLRLYEQFF
TRBV6-2/TRBV6-3 CASSLQASSYGYTF
TRBV7-2 CAGSLVWQAPEEQYF
TRBV9 CASSVVPSADTGELFF
TRBV9 CASSAPRTAWANVLTF
TRBV6-5 CASSSGPGPEQFF
TRBV4-3 CASSQDWGQYGYTF
TRBV3-1 CASSQGSGGRITDTQYF
TRBV7-6 CASSWPVSGGAADTRYF
TRBV20-1 CSAPPQLASIETQYF
TRBV6-2/TRBV6-3 CASSAGGLTDTQYF
TRBV28 CASSTGQGTYYGYTF
TRBV4-1 CASSQVQDSYNEQFF
TRBV12-3/TRBV12-4 CASSFGGGRGTEAFF
TRBV20-1 CNPLPQGFSNQPQHF
TRBV28 CASNVNTGELFF
TRBV7-2 CASSYPQRGGAETQYF
TRBV7-9 CASSLAGRKDLFGGYTF
TRBV29-1 CSVDNRKMNTEAFF
TRBV5-5 CASSPRTAAQVRNQPQHF
TRBV7-8 CASSISGTTCEQYF
TRBV12-1 CASSYASGDGSYNEQFF
TRBV4-1 CASSPTTGAVGYTQYF
TRBV7-9 CASSNTRQPTYEQYF
TRBV7-9 CASSVSKVSPEAFF
TRBV7-9 CASSARDYGTQYF
TRBV5-6 CASSLGLAGELFF
TRBV15 CATSRVGRGDQPQHF
TRBV14 CASSQDDEGGRQYF
TRBV30 CAWSVSRVGNYGYTF
TRBV12-3/TRBV12-4 CASSRGHYGYTF
TRBV7-2 CASSLGQYDAKLFF
TRBV2 CASSARSGTSLNEQFF
TRBV6-2/TRBV6-3 CASRRRSSYEQYF
TRBV3-1 CASSQDNRLLYF
TRBV7-9 CASSLGTGGYSYTF